The 14 T cell receptor beta chains below all came from one sample that was sequenced in a study of T cell responses to AZD1222 COVID-19 vaccine. TCRdb keeps only in-frame clones here, not all; method: immunoSEQ multiplex PCR. The sample yields around 190,000 clones, roughly 92% seen once. The input for sequencing was peripheral blood, taken 28 days after the second AZD1222 dose. All receptors derive from an adult who received the AZD1222 COVID-19 vaccine.

CDR3 protein: CASSSPQGAGNTIYF. The CDR3 DNA sequence: TGTGCCAGCAGCTCTCCACAAGGGGCGGGAAACACCATATATTTT. The chain carries TRBV5-4 and TRBJ1-3; tentatively, D is TRBD1 (5 bases). This CDR3 is 15 amino acids long. The germline V gene has CDR1 SGHNT and CDR2 YYREEE (reference sequence). Trimming shortened V by 3 bases and J by 4 bases, and 14 bases separated the two germline ends.

This chain links TRBV18 with TRBJ2-2; D perhaps matches TRBD2 (5 bases). CDR1 and CDR2 from the germline V gene are KGHSH and LQKENI. The CDR3 is 15 residues long. The V end lost 2 bases, the J end lost 4 bases, and 11 bases lay between the germline ends. The CDR3 DNA is TGTGCCAGCTCACCAAGACGGGGTGGCACCGGGGAGCTGTTTTTT. Translating gives CASSPRRGGTGELFF.

The chain uses TRBV21-1 and TRBJ2-7. TRBV21-1 is flagged as a pseudogene. CDR3 length: 12 amino acids. In nucleotides, the CDR3 is TGTGCCAGCAGCAAAGAAATCTACGAGCAGTACTTC. Amino acid sequence: CASSKEIYEQYF.

The chain's CDR3 is CSASGGARTDTQYF. The CDR3 region has the DNA TGCAGTGCTAGTGGAGGGGCCCGCACAGATACGCAGTATTTT. The chain is built from TRBV20-1 and TRBJ2-3; a weak D match, TRBD2 (6 bases). Germline-derived CDR1 and CDR2 are DFQATT and SNEGSKA (reference sequence). This CDR3 has 14 residues. Deletions cut 3 bases from V and 1 base from J, with 11 bases between.

V usage is TRBV27 and J usage is TRBJ2-7; tentative D call: TRBD2 (5 bases). V was clipped by 2 bases and J by 3 bases, with 8 bases between them. The CDR3 is 13 residues long. CDR1 and CDR2 (germline): MNHEY, SMNVEV (reference sequence). CDR3 coding DNA: TGTGCCAGCAGTTTAACGGGGTACTACGAGCAGTACTTC. This encodes CASSLTGYYEQYF.

The chain joins TRBV3-1 (or the pseudogene TRBV3-2) to TRBJ1-3; 7 bases line up with TRBD1. Trimming cost V 4 bases and J 0 bases; bases outside gene matches: 9. This CDR3 contains 17 residues. Germline-derived CDR1 and CDR2 are LGHDT and YNNKEL (reference sequence). The DNA for the CDR3 is TGTGCCAGCAGCCGCCGAGGACAGGCGAGCTCTGGAAACACCATATATTTT. It yields the protein CASSRRGQASSGNTIYF.

This rearrangement joins TRBV7-8 to TRBJ2-7; 7 bases align to TRBD1. The CDR3 length is 16 residues. The junction had 10 bases not matched to a gene; V was cut back by 5 bases and J by 0 bases. CDR1 and CDR2 from the germline V gene are SGHVS and FQNEAQ. The CDR3 bases are TGTGCCAGCAGCAAACCTCCACAGGGGAGCTCCTACGAGCAGTACTTC. This sequence encodes CASSKPPQGSSYEQYF.

The chain combines TRBV29-1 with TRBJ1-1; no clear D. This CDR3 comprises 14 residues. CDR1 SQVTM and CDR2 ANQGSEA come from the germline V gene. V was cut by 1 base and J by 0 bases, with 9 bases left in between. CDR3 sequence (DNA): TGCAGCGTTGAAGGCGTCTCGATGAACACTGAAGCTTTCTTT. Amino acid sequence: CSVEGVSMNTEAFF.

The J gene is TRBJ2-7, the V gene TRBV10-2; 7 bases line up with TRBD1. Germline trimming cut 1 base from V and 1 base from J; bases unmatched to any gene: 4. This CDR3 is built from 15 residues. Germline-derived CDR1 and CDR2 are WSHSY and SAAADI. The CDR3, as DNA: TGCGCCAGCAGTGAGTGGTCAGGGGGATCCTACGAGCAGTACTTC. Protein sequence: CASSEWSGGSYEQYF.

This clone was picked up one time. The chain joins TRBV15 to TRBJ2-5, with D perhaps given as TRBD1 or TRBD2 (5 bases each). This CDR3 region has 15 residues. CDR1 is LNHNV, CDR2 YYDKDF, per germline (reference sequence). Trimming removed 5 bases from V and 2 bases from J, with 15 bases in between. The CDR3 sequence: CATSFNGRQQETQYF. As DNA, the CDR3 is TGTGCCACCAGCTTCAATGGGAGACAGCAAGAGACCCAGTACTTC.

The chain combines TRBV27 with TRBJ2-7; 9 positions match TRBD1. CDR1 is MNHEY and CDR2 is SMNVEV in the germline V gene (reference sequence). With V trimmed by 3 bases and J by 3 bases, 3 bases remained unmatched. This CDR3 comprises 14 residues. The CDR3 sequence is CASSFGTGSYEQYF. For the CDR3, the DNA is TGTGCCAGCAGTTTCGGGACAGGGAGCTACGAGCAGTACTTC.

This chain connects TRBV21-1 to TRBJ1-1; the table names TRBD1, a call not compared with the DNA. TRBV21-1 is recorded as a pseudogene. The CDR3 has 19 residues. The CDR3 nucleotides read TGTGCCAGCAGCTACCGCCCGGAGAGGACAAGATTCGGTGACACTGAAGCTTTCTTT. It codes for CASSYRPERTRFGDTEAFF.

This clone appeared a single time. V and J are TRBV9 and TRBJ2-3, with 10 bases identical to TRBD2. The V gene's germline CDR1 is SGDLS and CDR2 YYNGEE. The ends lost 4 bases at V and 3 bases at J; junction bases unmatched: 20. This CDR3 is 20 amino acids long. In DNA, the CDR3 is TGTGCCAGCAGCCGTAGAGCCCTGACATTAGCGGGAGGTCTGACAGATACGCAGTATTTT. It yields the protein CASSRRALTLAGGLTDTQYF.

This chain connects TRBV7-3 to TRBJ1-1, with D possibly matching TRBD1 (5 bases). Per the germline V gene, CDR1 is SGHTA and CDR2 is FQGTGA. The V and J ends lost 2 bases and 0 bases respectively, with 13 bases between them. The CDR3 covers 16 residues. The CDR3 DNA follows: TGTGCCAGCAGCTTAGAAGCCGGGGCCGTGAACACTGAAGCTTTCTTT. Amino acid sequence: CASSLEAGAVNTEAFF.